Listed here is a single T cell receptor beta chain. This sample stems from a study of blood T cell repertoires in COVID-19. This CDR3 is 14 amino acids long. Looked up from germline, CDR1 is SGDLS and CDR2 is YYNGEE. The V gene lost 2 bases and the J gene lost 4 bases, with 13 bases spanning the gap. TCRdb's copy holds only in-frame clones and misses some; the assay was immunoSEQ multiplex PCR. This table has about 410,000 clones, 70% to 90% appearing once. This chain joins TRBV9 and TRBJ2-7; a possible D gene is TRBD1 (6 bases). Input material: peripheral blood. This clonotype was sampled from a woman under 40 with active or convalescent COVID-19. As DNA, the CDR3 is TGTGCCAGCAGCGTTACACAGGGCGGGTACGAGCAGTACTTC. Translated: CASSVTQGGYEQYF.